These 25 T cell receptor beta chains were all obtained from the same sample, sequenced in a study of blood T cell repertoires in COVID-19. The table came from immunoSEQ multiplex PCR; TCRdb's copy has only in-frame clones and leaves some out. The data show 190,000 or so clones, 87% seen once. What was sequenced was peripheral blood. Receptors originate from a man aged 35-49 years with active or convalescent COVID-19.

The CDR3 bases are TGTGCCAGCAGCCTTCCCGGACAGTACTACGAGCAGTACTTC. Residues: CASSLPGQYYEQYF. The chain recombines TRBV28 with TRBJ2-7, with D tentatively TRBD1 (6 bases). CDR3 length equals 14 residues. With 6 bases removed from V and 3 bases from J, the gap between germline ends came to 15 bases. Germline CDR1 and CDR2: MDHEN and SYDVKM.

The V gene is TRBV6-5, the J gene TRBJ1-2, with D possibly being TRBD1 (5 bases). This CDR3 comprises 15 residues. The V end was cut by 7 bases, the J end by 3 bases, with 18 bases between. CDR1 MNHEY and CDR2 SVGAGI come from the germline V gene. This CDR3 reads CASIRTGGFHYGYTF. CDR3 DNA: TGTGCCAGCATCCGAACCGGGGGTTTTCACTATGGCTACACCTTC.

The chain carries TRBV30 and TRBJ1-6; tentative D call: TRBD1 (6 bases). There are 17 residues in the CDR3. The germline V gene has CDR1 GTSNPN and CDR2 SVGIG (reference sequence). V was cut by 2 bases and J by 7 bases, with 21 bases left in between. CDR3 loop: CAWSRTVHASKNSPLHF. The CDR3 region has the DNA TGTGCCTGGAGTCGGACAGTCCACGCTTCGAAGAATTCACCCCTCCACTTT.

The CDR3 region is CASSKVGPNTEAFF. CDR3 DNA: TGTGCCAGCAGCAAAGTGGGCCCGAACACTGAAGCTTTCTTT. The V call is TRBV21-1, the J call TRBJ1-1; the table's D call, TRBD1, has no DNA check behind it. TRBV21-1 is recorded as a pseudogene. The CDR3 consists of 14 residues.

The rearrangement joins TRBV6-5 to TRBJ1-6, with 8 bases identical to TRBD1. Germline V lookup: CDR1 MNHEY, CDR2 SVGAGI. V lost 7 bases, J lost 7 bases, and 6 bases stayed unmatched. The CDR3 has 14 amino acids. The CDR3 sequence is CASTRGPNNSPLHF. The CDR3 nucleotides are TGTGCCAGCACCAGGGGGCCTAACAATTCACCCCTCCACTTT.

The rearrangement uses TRBV6-2 or TRBV6-3 and TRBJ1-2; no reliable D call. This CDR3 comprises 14 residues. V lost 1 base and J lost 6, with 12 bases in between. The V gene's germline CDR1 is MNHEY and CDR2 SVGEGT. This chain's CDR3 is CASSYLSGSDGYTF. The CDR3 nucleotides read TGTGCCAGCAGTTACTTGAGCGGATCGGATGGCTACACCTTC.

In the case of this clone: Distinct nucleotide sequences in the sample also encode this CDR3. The chain uses TRBV11-2 and TRBJ2-7; possible D gene TRBD1, 6 bases. The CDR3 totals 14 residues. Germline V CDR1 and CDR2: SGHAT, FQNNGV. V lost 1 base and J lost 0, with 7 bases in between. The CDR3 loop is CASSLGTDSYEQYF. CDR3 nucleotide sequence: TGTGCCAGCAGCTTAGGGACAGACTCCTACGAGCAGTACTTC.

The rearrangement uses TRBV18 and TRBJ2-3; 11 nucleotides line up with TRBD2. This CDR3 contains 15 residues. With 8 bases clipped from V and 3 bases from J, the junction kept 7 bases outside the gene matches. The germline V gene encodes CDR1 KGHSH and CDR2 LQKENI. The CDR3 nucleotides read TGTGCCAGCGGAATACTAGCGGGGGAAACAGATACGCAGTATTTT. Translating gives CASGILAGETDTQYF. The full variable domain, in which reference TRBV18 and TRBJ2-3 provide the parts outside the CDR3, is NAGVMQNPRHLVRRRGQEARLRCSPMKGHSHVYWYRQLPEEGLKFMVYLQKENIIDESGMPKERFSAEFPKEGPSILRIQQVVRGDSAAYFCASGILAGETDTQYFGPGTRLTVL.

This chain connects TRBV3-1 (or the pseudogene TRBV3-2) to TRBJ1-2; 8 positions match TRBD1. This CDR3 region has 14 residues. Germline V CDR1 and CDR2: LGHDT, YNNKEL (reference sequence). The J segment lost 2 bases and the V segment lost 4 bases, leaving 3 bases of the junction unmatched. CDR3 coding DNA: TGTGCCAGCAGCCCAGGACAGGGAAACTATGGCTACACCTTC. Encoded protein: CASSPGQGNYGYTF.

The count of this clone is one. The chain has TRBV7-9 and TRBJ2-5, with D maybe TRBD2 (6 bases). V lost 3 bases to trimming and J lost 0 bases, with 17 bases between them. The CDR3 totals 17 residues. Germline values: CDR1 SEHNR, CDR2 FQNEAQ (reference sequence). The CDR3 is CASSLDLSGLNQETQYF. DNA for the CDR3: TGTGCCAGCAGCTTGGACCTCAGCGGGCTTAACCAAGAGACCCAGTACTTC.

This rearrangement joins TRBV19 to TRBJ2-7; weak D call: TRBD2 (6 bases). The V end lost 4 bases, the J end lost 0 bases, and 13 bases lay between the germline ends. The CDR3 is 15 residues long. Germline assignment: CDR1 LNHDA and CDR2 SQIVND (reference sequence). The CDR3 protein is CASSTTAGSSYEQYF. CDR3 DNA sequence: TGTGCCAGTAGTACAACTGCGGGAAGCTCCTACGAGCAGTACTTC.

The V call is TRBV6-5, the J call TRBJ1-2; D ambiguous. Germline lookup yields CDR1 MNHEY and CDR2 SVGAGI. The germline V and J ends were trimmed by 11 bases and 0 bases, with 16 bases remaining between them. The CDR3 has 14 amino acids. The CDR3 DNA follows: TGTGCCTCTACGGCGGCTTTTACTAACTATGGCTACACCTTC. Translating gives CASTAAFTNYGYTF.

The V gene is TRBV19, the J gene TRBJ1-5; D possibly corresponds to TRBD1 (5 bases). The length of the CDR3 is 13 residues. The germline V and J ends were trimmed by 7 bases and 7 bases, with 14 bases remaining between them. Looked up from germline, CDR1 is LNHDA and CDR2 is SQIVND (reference sequence). CDR3 sequence (DNA): TGTGCCAGTACGATAGGGGTCGGGCAGCCCCAGCATTTT. This gives the protein CASTIGVGQPQHF.

V usage is TRBV5-1 and J usage is TRBJ1-4, with no clear D. V lost 2 bases to trimming and J lost 0 bases, with 5 bases between them. Germline lookup yields CDR1 SGHRS and CDR2 YFSETQ. This CDR3 has 14 amino acids. The CDR3 region is CASSFGATNEKLFF. CDR3 DNA: TGCGCCAGCAGCTTCGGAGCAACTAATGAAAAACTGTTTTTT.

This chain links TRBV3-1 (or the pseudogene TRBV3-2) with TRBJ2-1; a weak D match, TRBD2 (6 bases). The CDR3 spans 16 residues. The V end was cut by 0 bases, the J end by 7 bases, with 16 bases between. Germline-derived CDR1 and CDR2 are LGHDT and YNNKEL (reference sequence). CDR3 region: CASSQDRDSLWNEQFF. The CDR3 region has the DNA TGTGCCAGCAGCCAAGATCGGGACTCCCTTTGGAATGAGCAGTTCTTC.

This clone is a singleton in its sample. The sample has other DNA sequences that encode this CDR3 too. This chain links TRBV4-3 with TRBJ2-1; 7 bases line up with TRBD2. With 3 bases clipped from V and 10 bases from J, the junction kept 3 bases outside the gene matches. CDR1 is LGHNA and CDR2 is YSLEER in the germline V gene. This CDR3 has 12 residues. The CDR3 sequence is CASSQATSEQFF. The CDR3 nucleotides are TGCGCCAGCAGCCAGGCGACTAGCGAGCAGTTCTTC.

The chain has TRBV19 and TRBJ1-2; D is uncertain. Germline V lookup: CDR1 LNHDA, CDR2 SQIVND (reference sequence). Trimming took 5 bases from V and 4 from J, leaving 20 bases between them. CDR3 size: 16 residues. CDR3 sequence: CASSPSGLRESYGYTF. The DNA of the CDR3 is TGTGCCAGTAGTCCCAGTGGTCTCCGGGAGAGCTATGGCTACACCTTC.

This chain uses TRBV23-1 with TRBJ1-1; D remains unclear. TRBV23-1 is known as an ORF, though its function is uncertain. CDR3 length equals 13 residues. Trimming took 2 bases from V and 11 from J, leaving 15 bases between them. The CDR3 region has the DNA TGCGCCAGCAGTCAAATCGGGAGGAGTGACGCTTTCTTT. This codes for CASSQIGRSDAFF.

J is TRBJ2-1 and V is TRBV29-1; 8 nucleotides agree with TRBD2. Germline CDR1 is SQVTM and CDR2 is ANQGSEA. The V and J ends lost 3 bases and 4 bases, in that order; junction bases with no gene match: 8. This CDR3 comprises 15 residues. The CDR3 DNA follows: TGCAGCGTTGAGAGAGGAGCGGGGGCATACAATGAGCAGTTCTTC. This translates into CSVERGAGAYNEQFF.

The chain joins TRBV6-4 to TRBJ1-1; D not resolved. This CDR3 has 13 residues. V was shortened by 4 bases and J by 0 bases, with 6 bases between the two germline ends. Germline CDR1 MRHNA, CDR2 SNTAGT. CDR3 nucleotides: TGTGCCAGCAGTGCCACAATGAACACTGAAGCTTTCTTT. This sequence encodes CASSATMNTEAFF.

Comments on this clone: Other DNA sequences from this sample encode an identical CDR3 as well. The CDR3 DNA follows: TGCGCCAGCAGTTCCGGGACAGGCAATTACAATGAGCAGTTCTTC. Protein: CASSSGTGNYNEQFF. This chain links TRBV5-1 with TRBJ2-1; TRBD1 matches at 8 bases. Trimming removed 5 bases from V and 4 bases from J; junction bases left unmatched: 8. CDR1 and CDR2 (germline): SGHRS, YFSETQ. This CDR3 has 15 residues.

The chain uses TRBV6-6 and TRBJ1-1; possibly TRBD1 for D (5 bases). From germline, CDR1 is MNHNY and CDR2 SVGAGI (reference sequence). Trimming stripped 5 bases from V and 4 bases from J, with 20 bases between. This CDR3 region has 16 residues. The CDR3 sequence: CASSQYGSGSSTEAFF. CDR3 sequence (DNA): TGTGCCAGCAGTCAGTATGGTTCAGGGTCGAGCACTGAAGCTTTCTTT.

This sequence joins TRBV29-1 and TRBJ2-6; 7 bases line up with TRBD2. Germline trimming cut 3 bases from V and 0 bases from J; bases unmatched to any gene: 8. Germline V gene sequence: CDR1 SQVTM, CDR2 ANQGSEA. The CDR3 extends over 17 amino acids. The CDR3 DNA reads TGCAGCGTTGATCAGGGAGGGGCCTTCTCTGGGGCCAACGTCCTGACTTTC. It is translated as CSVDQGGAFSGANVLTF.

The chain uses TRBV18 and TRBJ2-2; 9 bases agree with TRBD1. This CDR3 region has 19 residues. Germline lookup yields CDR1 KGHSH and CDR2 LQKENI. V shed 2 bases and J 4 bases; nucleotides not matched to a gene: 14. This CDR3 reads CASSPLPVLGQGPTGELFF. CDR3 DNA: TGTGCCAGCTCACCATTACCGGTTCTCGGACAGGGGCCCACCGGGGAGCTGTTTTTT.

This clone is a singleton in its sample. The J gene is TRBJ2-3, the V gene TRBV7-3; TRBD2 aligns across 8 bases. V lost 5 bases and J lost 4; bases outside the gene matches: 17. This CDR3 contains 18 residues. Germline V gene lookup returns CDR1 SGHTA and CDR2 FQGTGA. The CDR3: CASSLRRSGGPSADTQYF. CDR3 coding DNA: TGTGCCAGCAGCCTCCGGAGAAGCGGGGGCCCCTCCGCAGATACGCAGTATTTT.